Following are 19 T cell receptor beta chains from one sample sequenced in a study of OX40 agonist ivuxolimab in advanced cancers. Clones were sequenced by immunoSEQ multiplex PCR, and TCRdb holds only the in-frame ones, with some missing. Of about 80,000 clones in the sample, 85% to 90% were seen once. The sequenced sample was CD4+ or CD8+ T cells sorted from blood, obtained in a trial of the OX40 agonist ivuxolimab. The receptors were sampled from an adult with an advanced solid tumor such as melanoma, head and neck, liver or kidney cancer.

V is TRBV7-2 and J is TRBJ2-1; 10 bases align to TRBD2. V shed 5 bases, J shed 3 bases, and the junction held 7 bases outside the gene matches. CDR1 SGHTA and CDR2 FQGNSA come from the germline V gene. The CDR3 sequence is 16 residues long. The CDR3 DNA reads as TGTGCCAGCAGCCAAACGCGGACTAGCGGCTACAATGAGCAGTTCTTC. It is translated as CASSQTRTSGYNEQFF.

This sequence joins TRBV4-1 and TRBJ1-4; D ambiguous. This CDR3 has 16 amino acids. Germline V gene sequence: CDR1 MGHRA, CDR2 YSYEKL. The germline V and J ends were trimmed by 0 bases and 0 bases, with 8 bases remaining between them. The CDR3 DNA sequence: TGCGCCAGCAGCCAAGACAGGTTCCCAACTAATGAAAAACTGTTTTTT. Encoded protein: CASSQDRFPTNEKLFF.

This clone occurred once. The CDR3 DNA sequence: TGTGCCAGCAGCGCGGGCTCGGGGGGAGAAAAACTGTTTTTT. Translated, it gives CASSAGSGGEKLFF. The chain has TRBV11-2 and TRBJ1-4; tentative D call: TRBD1 (5 bases). There are 14 residues in the CDR3. Germline CDR1 reads SGHAT; CDR2 reads FQNNGV. The V end lost 5 bases, the J end lost 8 bases, and 15 bases lay between the germline ends.

The rearrangement links TRBV4-1 to TRBJ2-3; TRBD2 might be the D (6 bases). Trimming pared 0 bases from V and 1 base from J, leaving 14 bases between. CDR3 size: 17 residues. Germline V gives CDR1 MGHRA, CDR2 YSYEKL. This CDR3 reads CASSQDNKGLGTDTQYF. CDR3 bases: TGCGCCAGCAGCCAAGATAACAAGGGACTCGGCACAGATACGCAGTATTTT.

The chain employs TRBV21-1 and TRBJ1-2; the D call of TRBD1 is as the table states it, not checked on the DNA. TRBV21-1 is a listed pseudogene. The CDR3 spans 14 residues. The CDR3 loop is CATEGVRALPGYTF. CDR3 nucleotide sequence: TGTGCCACCGAGGGGGTTAGGGCTCTCCCTGGCTACACCTTC.

As regards this clone: The germline gene is not matched at one end of the junction; a read error may be the cause. This chain connects TRBV5-1 to TRBJ1-2, with D hard to call. The length of the CDR3 is 13 residues. The germline CDR1 and CDR2 sequences are SGHRS and YFSETQ. The CDR3 sequence is CASSFGGNYGYTF. The CDR3 nucleotides are TGTGCCAGCAGCTTCGGCGGTAACTATGGCTACACCTTC.

This sequence joins TRBV6-1 and TRBJ1-4; 9 bases match TRBD1. The V gene's germline CDR1 is MNHNS and CDR2 SASEGT. CDR3 length: 15 amino acids. The trim removed 6 bases at V and 7 bases at J, leaving 9 bases unmatched. The CDR3 loop reads CASSPRDRESEKLFF. The CDR3 DNA sequence: TGTGCCAGCAGCCCCCGGGACAGGGAAAGTGAAAAACTGTTTTTT.

V and J are TRBV18 and TRBJ1-2; the D is unclear. Germline V gene lookup returns CDR1 KGHSH and CDR2 LQKENI. The CDR3 totals 13 residues. The V end lost 2 bases, the J end lost 8 bases, and 12 bases lay between the germline ends. The CDR3 loop is CASSPVRERGYTF. The DNA for the CDR3 is TGTGCCAGCTCACCAGTCCGAGAGAGAGGCTACACCTTC.

The chain combines TRBV6-5 with TRBJ1-2; TRBD1 agrees at 9 bases. V lost 8 bases and J lost 2; bases outside the gene matches: 6. Germline V gene sequence: CDR1 MNHEY, CDR2 SVGAGI. CDR3 length equals 14 residues. CDR3 nucleotides: TGTGCCAGCGCAGTAGGACAGGGGAACTATGGCTACACCTTC. This sequence encodes CASAVGQGNYGYTF.

This clone was observed once. The J gene is TRBJ1-4, the V gene TRBV7-3; D remains ambiguous. From germline, CDR1 is SGHTA and CDR2 FQGTGA. The length of the CDR3 is 17 residues. Trimming shortened V by 0 bases and J by 0 bases, and 11 bases separated the two germline ends. CDR3: CASSLTSANATNEKLFF. DNA for the CDR3: TGTGCCAGCAGCTTAACTTCAGCCAACGCAACTAATGAAAAACTGTTTTTT.

The rearrangement links TRBV28 to TRBJ2-1; TRBD2 matches 8 bases. V trimming: 6 bases; J trimming: 0 bases; junction bases outside the gene matches: 7. This CDR3 is 16 amino acids long. Germline V gene sequence: CDR1 MDHEN, CDR2 SYDVKM. CDR3 sequence: CASSSTGTSSYNEQFF. The CDR3 bases are TGTGCCAGCAGCTCCACCGGGACTAGCTCCTACAATGAGCAGTTCTTC.

The chain couples TRBV2 to TRBJ2-7; no clear D gene. This CDR3 spans 12 amino acids. The V gene's germline CDR1 is SNHLY and CDR2 FYNNEI. The V end lost 7 bases, the J end lost 4 bases, and 11 bases lay between the germline ends. The CDR3, as DNA: TGTGCCAGCACAGGTATCCTTTACGAGCAGTACTTC. This sequence encodes CASTGILYEQYF.

The rearrangement uses TRBV28 and TRBJ2-7, with D maybe TRBD1 (6 bases). Germline V gives CDR1 MDHEN, CDR2 SYDVKM. The ends were cut back, 7 bases at V and 2 bases at J, with 21 bases in the middle. This CDR3 has 16 amino acids. CDR3 amino acids: CASTYHVGTGPYEQYF. The CDR3 coding sequence is TGTGCCAGCACCTACCACGTCGGCACAGGGCCCTACGAGCAGTACTTC.

The genes are TRBV2 and TRBJ1-5, with 8 bases lining up with TRBD1. Trimming cost V 4 bases and J 7 bases; bases outside gene matches: 6. The CDR3 is 14 amino acids. CDR1 and CDR2 from the germline V gene are SNHLY and FYNNEI. CDR3 protein: CASSATGVGQPQHF. Here the CDR3 DNA reads TGTGCCAGCAGTGCGACAGGGGTGGGCCAGCCCCAGCATTTT.

V is TRBV6-6 and J is TRBJ2-7; 9 bases agree with TRBD1. Trimming at V came to 2 bases and at J to 2 bases, leaving 1 base not matched to a gene. Germline CDR1 MNHNY, CDR2 SVGAGI (reference sequence). The CDR3 has 14 amino acids. In DNA, the CDR3 is TGTGCCAGCAGTTACGGGACAGGGACCTACGAGCAGTACTTC. This encodes CASSYGTGTYEQYF.

The V gene is TRBV10-2, the J gene TRBJ2-7, with D unresolved. The CDR3 runs to 13 residues. V was cut by 8 bases and J by 6 bases, with 17 bases left in between. CDR1 is WSHSY, CDR2 SAAADI, per germline. The CDR3 nucleotides read TGCGCCAGCTGTGGGGTATGGGGTCCCGAGCAGTACTTC. It yields the protein CASCGVWGPEQYF.

This clone was detected only a few times. The rearrangement uses TRBV18 and TRBJ2-1; D is unclear. The CDR3 extends over 17 amino acids. V lost 1 base to trimming and J lost 2 bases, with 15 bases between them. Germline V gene lookup returns CDR1 KGHSH and CDR2 LQKENI. The CDR3 reads CASSPRYTVRTYNEQFF. The CDR3 region has the DNA TGTGCCAGCTCACCACGGTACACAGTGAGGACCTACAATGAGCAGTTCTTC.

V gene TRBV9 combines with J gene TRBJ2-3; TRBD2 agrees at 12 bases. CDR1 and CDR2 from the germline V gene are SGDLS and YYNGEE. Trimming at V came to 3 bases and at J to 1 base, leaving 3 bases not matched to a gene. The CDR3 runs to 16 residues. The CDR3 DNA reads TGTGCCAGCAGCGCGTCTAGCGGGAGGGGCACAGATACGCAGTATTTT. Its protein product is CASSASSGRGTDTQYF.

A few counts support this clone. This chain joins TRBV6-5 and TRBJ1-4; D unclear. Germline CDR1 reads MNHEY; CDR2 reads SVGAGI. The CDR3 length is 15 residues. The V end was cut by 6 bases, the J end by 2 bases, with 13 bases between. The CDR3 spells CASSSRETTNEKLFF. The DNA of the CDR3 is TGTGCCAGCAGCTCTCGGGAAACGACTAATGAAAAACTGTTTTTT.